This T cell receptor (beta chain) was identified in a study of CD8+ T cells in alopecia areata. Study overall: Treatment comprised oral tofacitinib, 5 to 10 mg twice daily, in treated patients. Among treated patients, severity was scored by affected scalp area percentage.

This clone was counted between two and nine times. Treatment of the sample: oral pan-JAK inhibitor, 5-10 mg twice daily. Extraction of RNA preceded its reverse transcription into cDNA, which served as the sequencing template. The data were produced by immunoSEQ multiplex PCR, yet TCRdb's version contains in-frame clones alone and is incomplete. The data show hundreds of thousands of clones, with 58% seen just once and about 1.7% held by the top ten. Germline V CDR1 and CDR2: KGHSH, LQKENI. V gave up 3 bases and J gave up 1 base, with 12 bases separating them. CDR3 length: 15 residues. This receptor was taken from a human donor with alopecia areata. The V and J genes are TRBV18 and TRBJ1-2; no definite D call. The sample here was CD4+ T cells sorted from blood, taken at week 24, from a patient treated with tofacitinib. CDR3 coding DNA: TGTGCCAGCTCACCGGGAACTTCGTTTAACTATGGCTACACCTTC. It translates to CASSPGTSFNYGYTF.